This T cell receptor (beta chain) was profiled in a study of sequential checkpoint blockade in melanoma. Background on the study: First-line arms were nivolumab then ipilimumab, or the reverse, randomized 1:1. Maintenance nivolumab came after either treatment sequence.

V lost 4 bases to trimming and J lost 4 bases, with 19 bases between them. Germline-derived CDR1 and CDR2 are ENHRY and SYGVKD. CDR3 length equals 17 residues. The table came from immunoSEQ multiplex PCR; TCRdb's copy has only in-frame clones and leaves some out. The repertoire has over 10,000 clones, more than 75% of them found once; the top ten carry approximately 26%. Treatment in this sample: randomized to nivolumab then ipilimumab (arm A) or the reverse (arm B). Patients had received no earlier DNA-damaging chemotherapy. PBMC sorting kept live CD3+CD8+ cells without CD19 or CD56. The source material was CD8+ T cells sorted from blood (inferred from file names), sampled from a patient given nivolumab and ipilimumab in sequence. The rearrangement uses TRBV10-3 and TRBJ2-2; TRBD1 is a possible D gene (7 bases). The source is a human donor with melanoma. Here the CDR3 DNA reads TGTGCCATCAGTGTAGGAGGGGGCGCGATCGGCACCGGGGAGCTGTTTTTT. Its protein is CAISVGGGAIGTGELFF.